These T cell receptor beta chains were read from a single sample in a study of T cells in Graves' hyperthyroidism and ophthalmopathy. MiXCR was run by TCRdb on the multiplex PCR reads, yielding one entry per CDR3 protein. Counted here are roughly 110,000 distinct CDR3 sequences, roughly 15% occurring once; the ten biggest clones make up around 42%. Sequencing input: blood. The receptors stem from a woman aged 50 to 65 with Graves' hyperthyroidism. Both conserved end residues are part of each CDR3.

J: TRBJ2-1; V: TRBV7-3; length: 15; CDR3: CASSPAGTSGGEQFF
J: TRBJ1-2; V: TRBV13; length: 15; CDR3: CASSPSMGAKGGYTF
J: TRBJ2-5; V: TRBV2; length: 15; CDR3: CASSPRVAGGETQYF
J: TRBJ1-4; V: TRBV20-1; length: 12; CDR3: CSARANMGKLFF
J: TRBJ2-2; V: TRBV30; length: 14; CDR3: CAWSRDLNTGELFF
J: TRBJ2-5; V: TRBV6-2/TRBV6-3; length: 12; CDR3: CASSSPGGWEYF
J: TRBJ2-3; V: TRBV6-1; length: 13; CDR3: CASRPQGLDTQYF
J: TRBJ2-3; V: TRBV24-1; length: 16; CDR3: CATSDGDRGGADTQYF
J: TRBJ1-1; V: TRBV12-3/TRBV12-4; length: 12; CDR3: CASSRFNTEAFF
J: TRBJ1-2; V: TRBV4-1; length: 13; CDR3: CASSQSRGERDTF
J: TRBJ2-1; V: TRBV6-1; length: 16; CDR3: CASSRTSGSQYNEQFF
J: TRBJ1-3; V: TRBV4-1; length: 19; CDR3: CASSQVALATDSTRNTIYF
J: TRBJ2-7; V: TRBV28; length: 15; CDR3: CASSSLAGSSYEQYF
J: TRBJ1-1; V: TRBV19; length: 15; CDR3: CASSIRNRLNTEAFF
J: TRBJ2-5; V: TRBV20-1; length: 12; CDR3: CSASRLEEAQYF
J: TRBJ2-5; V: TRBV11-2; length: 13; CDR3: CASSGRVQETQYF
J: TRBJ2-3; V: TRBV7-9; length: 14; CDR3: CASSPTSSADTQYF
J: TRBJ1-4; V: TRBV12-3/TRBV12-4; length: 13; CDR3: CASSLRGSEKLFF
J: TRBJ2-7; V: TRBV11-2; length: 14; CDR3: CASSPGQGGYEQYF
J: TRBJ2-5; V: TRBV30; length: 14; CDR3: CAWRGSGRWETQYF
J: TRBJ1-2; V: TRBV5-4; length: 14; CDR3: CASSPRSVTGGYTF
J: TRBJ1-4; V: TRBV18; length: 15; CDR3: CASSRPGQVNEKLFF
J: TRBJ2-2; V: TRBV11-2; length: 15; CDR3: CASSSLLGSGGELFF